Detailed here is one T cell receptor (beta chain). Authors' methods: Scientists estimated how many nucleated cells there were by amplifying reference gene primers. Clones were sequenced by immunoSEQ multiplex PCR, and TCRdb holds only the in-frame ones, with some missing. The DNA gave D and trimming, while V, J and clone size come from that table. The sample lists about 170,000 clones, 83% occurring once. The germline V gene encodes CDR1 MNHNY and CDR2 SVGAGI (reference sequence). V was cut by 7 bases and J by 2 bases, with 11 bases left in between. This CDR3 has 14 amino acids. The data were obtained in a study of blood T cell repertoires in COVID-19. About the study: Acute and convalescent COVID-19 specimens originated in the United States, Italy and Spain. Nucleic acid was either cDNA or gDNA, and it came from T cells, B-cell-depleted T cells, or PBMCs.

The sequencing sample was made of peripheral blood. This chain connects TRBV6-6 to TRBJ2-2, with D perhaps matching TRBD1 (6 bases). This TCR derives from a woman of 80 years or more with acute or convalescent COVID-19. The CDR3 is CASIGQINTGELFF. CDR3 nucleotides: TGTGCCAGCATCGGACAGATAAACACCGGGGAGCTGTTTTTT.